This T cell receptor beta chain appears in the sequencing data of a study of cytomegalovirus exposure and HLA in healthy donors. The study, taken as a whole, reports: Some V segments (TRBV6-2 and TRBV6-3 among them) were excluded as indistinguishable. According to an earlier analysis, most TCR beta V segments yielded productive rearrangements about 87% or about 30% of the time.

The PCR made use of 60 Vbeta and 13 Jbeta primers. Assay: immunoSEQ multiplex PCR; the TCRdb copy retains only in-frame clones and omits some. The repertoire includes 90,000 to 130,000 clones, 75% to 85% of them detected once, and around 3% sits in the top ten. A word on this clone: Its antigen is undetermined. At one end the junction does not follow the germline gene, possibly because of a read error.

Germline CDR1 SGHRS, CDR2 YFSETQ. The CDR3 has 16 amino acids. The chain links TRBV5-1 to TRBJ1-1; maybe TRBD1 (5 bases). Sequencing input: PBMCs. This receptor was identified in a woman aged 18-35 years in good health and CMV-seropositive. This CDR3 reads CASNLEGWQGSTEAFF. The CDR3 bases are TGCGCCAGCAACTTGGAGGGGTGGCAGGGCAGCACTGAAGCTTTCTTT.